This entry lists 16 T cell receptor beta chains sequenced from one sample in a study of T cell responses to AZD1222 COVID-19 vaccine. TCRdb keeps only in-frame clones here, not all; method: immunoSEQ multiplex PCR. This sample has about 62,000 clones; roughly 90% occur once, and the top ten carry around 4.9%. Here the sequenced sample was peripheral blood, taken on day 0 of AZD1222 vaccination. The receptor set was obtained from an adult in good health.

This clone is a singleton in its sample. The J gene is TRBJ1-3, the V gene TRBV5-1; a possible D gene is TRBD1 (6 bases). The V end lost 0 bases, the J end lost 3 bases, and 10 bases lay between the germline ends. The germline gives CDR1 SGHRS, CDR2 YFSETQ. The CDR3 is made up of 15 amino acids. Here the CDR3 DNA reads TGCGCCAGCAGCTTGGAGGGGGTAGGTGGAAACACCATATATTTT. This translates into CASSLEGVGGNTIYF.

CDR3 in amino acids: CASSVREGRGIGYTF. The CDR3 DNA follows: TGTGCCAGCAGTGTTCGCGAGGGCAGGGGAATTGGCTACACCTTC. V is TRBV2 and J is TRBJ1-2; possibly TRBD1 for D (6 bases). CDR1 and CDR2 (germline): SNHLY, FYNNEI. The CDR3 contains 15 residues. V lost 4 bases, J lost 7 bases, and 19 bases lay in between.

This chain connects TRBV19 to TRBJ1-6; D is unclear. The CDR3 has 17 amino acids. The germline V gene has CDR1 LNHDA and CDR2 SQIVND (reference sequence). V lost 0 bases and J lost 6, with 15 bases in between. In DNA form, the CDR3 reads TGTGCCAGTAGTATAGATCGTCGGACGGTCAGTAATTCACCCCTCCACTTT. This translates into CASSIDRRTVSNSPLHF.

The chain joins TRBV11-2 to TRBJ1-1; D call uncertain. The germline gives CDR1 SGHAT, CDR2 FQNNGV. The germline V and J ends were trimmed by 5 bases and 9 bases, with 22 bases remaining between them. CDR3 length equals 15 residues. Here the CDR3 DNA reads TGTGCCAGCAGCCTCGCGAGGGCCGGCCTACTAAAAGCTTTCTTT. Translating gives CASSLARAGLLKAFF.

V usage is TRBV5-1 and J usage is TRBJ1-4; D uncertain. This CDR3 comprises 15 residues. Germline-derived CDR1 and CDR2 are SGHRS and YFSETQ. Deletions cut 0 bases from V and 6 bases from J, with 12 bases between. CDR3 DNA: TGCGCCAGCAGCTTGGACGGAACGAGGGATGAAAAACTGTTTTTT. Amino acids: CASSLDGTRDEKLFF. The full variable domain, its missing parts supplied by reference TRBV5-1 and TRBJ1-4, is KAGVTQTPRYLIKTRGQQVTLSCSPISGHRSVSWYQQTPGQGLQFLFEYFSETQRNKGNFPGRFSGRQFSNSRSEMNVSTLELGDSALYLCASSLDGTRDEKLFFGSGTQLSVL.

The chain uses TRBV4-2 and TRBJ2-7; 7 nucleotides align to TRBD1. CDR1 and CDR2 (germline): LGHNA, YNFKEQ. The trim removed 2 bases at V and 1 base at J, leaving 8 bases unmatched. The CDR3 has 16 residues. CDR3 nucleotides: TGTGCCAGCAGCCAATCCCGGGACAGCCTTTCCTACGAGCAGTACTTC. This encodes CASSQSRDSLSYEQYF.

The chain links TRBV5-1 to TRBJ2-2; D is possibly TRBD2 (6 bases). Trimming pared 2 bases from V and 1 base from J, leaving 9 bases between. This CDR3 spans 15 amino acids. The germline gives CDR1 SGHRS, CDR2 YFSETQ. The CDR3, as DNA: TGCGCCAGCAGCTTCCGGGACTTGAACACCGGGGAGCTGTTTTTT. Encoded protein: CASSFRDLNTGELFF.

The V and J genes are TRBV6-4 and TRBJ1-1; D is possibly TRBD1 (5 bases). V lost 9 bases to trimming and J lost 3 bases, with 17 bases between them. The CDR3 is made up of 14 amino acids. The germline CDR1 and CDR2 sequences are MRHNA and SNTAGT. CDR3 loop: CARWGGCVDTEAFF. The CDR3 region has the DNA TGTGCCAGATGGGGGGGGTGTGTTGACACTGAAGCTTTCTTT.

In its sample, this clone was seen once. This chain joins TRBV6-5 and TRBJ2-7; possible D gene TRBD2, 6 bases. Trimming cost V 5 bases and J 1 base, with 15 bases left between them. The CDR3 is 15 residues long. The germline V gene encodes CDR1 MNHEY and CDR2 SVGAGI. In DNA, the CDR3 is TGTGCCAGCAGTCCCACAGAGAGCGGGTCCTACGAGCAGTACTTC. Translated: CASSPTESGSYEQYF.

The V and J genes are TRBV6-1 and TRBJ1-3; D gene unclear. The CDR3 totals 14 residues. Germline lookup yields CDR1 MNHNS and CDR2 SASEGT. Trimming took off 3 bases at V and 5 bases at J, with 11 bases between the two ends. The CDR3 is CASSDGELRNTIYF. For the CDR3, the DNA is TGTGCCAGCAGTGACGGGGAACTTCGAAACACCATATATTTT.

The chain joins TRBV4-1 to TRBJ1-5; maybe TRBD1 (6 bases). Trimming cost V 0 bases and J 10 bases, with 16 bases left between them. CDR3 size: 15 residues. Germline CDR1 reads MGHRA; CDR2 reads YSYEKL. The CDR3 nucleotides are TGCGCCAGCAGCCAAGAACCAGGGGACGTTCGTCCCCAGCATTTT. This gives the protein CASSQEPGDVRPQHF.

This clone has only one observation. This rearrangement joins TRBV27 to TRBJ2-2; D perhaps matches TRBD2 (6 bases). This CDR3 is 14 amino acids long. Between the trimmed V and J ends, which lost 6 bases and 3 bases, there was a span of 11 bases. CDR1 and CDR2 (germline): MNHEY, SMNVEV (reference sequence). CDR3 DNA sequence: TGTGCCAGCAGACGACGGGGGTACACCGGGGAGCTGTTTTTT. Translated: CASRRRGYTGELFF.

This chain joins TRBV11-2 and TRBJ1-3; D gene unclear. The CDR3 extends over 14 amino acids. CDR1 and CDR2 (germline): SGHAT, FQNNGV. The ends were cut back, 4 bases at V and 1 base at J, with 8 bases in the middle. CDR3 nucleotide sequence: TGTGCCAGCAGCTCCAGTCGTTCTGGAAACACCATATATTTT. It codes for CASSSSRSGNTIYF.

This chain joins TRBV15 and TRBJ1-2; TRBD1 agrees at 7 bases. Per germline, CDR1 LNHNV and CDR2 YYDKDF (reference sequence). The CDR3 extends over 14 amino acids. J gave up 1 base and V 9 bases, and 8 bases lay outside the gene matches. The CDR3 DNA is TGTGCCACTGCGACAGGGCTCGGTAACTATGGCTACACCTTC. Translated, it gives CATATGLGNYGYTF.

The chain links TRBV9 to TRBJ1-6; unclear D gene. Germline CDR1 SGDLS, CDR2 YYNGEE. The CDR3 contains 15 residues. V lost 0 bases to trimming and J lost 6 bases, with 10 bases between them. The DNA for the CDR3 is TGTGCCAGCAGCGTAGAGGACGGCCGTAATTCACCCCTCCACTTT. Translation: CASSVEDGRNSPLHF.

V gene TRBV30 combines with J gene TRBJ1-1; D is unresolved. V lost 0 bases to trimming and J lost 7 bases, with 12 bases between them. CDR3 length: 13 amino acids. CDR1 is GTSNPN, CDR2 SVGIG, per germline (reference sequence). CDR3 sequence reads: CAWSVGATFEAFF. The CDR3 DNA follows: TGTGCCTGGAGTGTAGGAGCGACGTTTGAAGCTTTCTTT.